This T cell receptor (beta chain) is from a study of T cells after yellow fever vaccination. Across the study: SMART-Seq v4 Ultra Low Input served to prepare low-cell-number fractions. Findings and caveats of the study: Most clones from primary vaccination resurfaced after the booster (about 95% CD4, 88% CD8).

TCR cDNA, made by 5'RACE template switching, carried an added universal primer site and UMIs. Via MiXCR, TCRdb re-called the 5' RACE reads, giving one row per CDR3 protein. Here the sample spans under 350,000 distinct CDR3 sequences, roughly 4% being singletons. CDR1 is SGDLS, CDR2 YYNGEE, per germline. The CDR3 is made up of 17 amino acids. V lost 1 base to trimming and J lost 2 bases, with 16 bases between them. This clonotype showed up many times. Its cognate antigen is unknown. The source is a man aged 18 to 30 who received the YFV17D yellow fever vaccine. The chain combines TRBV9 with TRBJ2-4; D is undetermined. Sequenced material: PBMCs, taken 5 days after the yellow fever booster vaccination. The CDR3: CASSVKARRRPKNIQYF. The CDR3 bases are TGTGCCAGCAGCGTAAAGGCCAGACGTAGGCCCAAAAACATTCAGTACTTC.